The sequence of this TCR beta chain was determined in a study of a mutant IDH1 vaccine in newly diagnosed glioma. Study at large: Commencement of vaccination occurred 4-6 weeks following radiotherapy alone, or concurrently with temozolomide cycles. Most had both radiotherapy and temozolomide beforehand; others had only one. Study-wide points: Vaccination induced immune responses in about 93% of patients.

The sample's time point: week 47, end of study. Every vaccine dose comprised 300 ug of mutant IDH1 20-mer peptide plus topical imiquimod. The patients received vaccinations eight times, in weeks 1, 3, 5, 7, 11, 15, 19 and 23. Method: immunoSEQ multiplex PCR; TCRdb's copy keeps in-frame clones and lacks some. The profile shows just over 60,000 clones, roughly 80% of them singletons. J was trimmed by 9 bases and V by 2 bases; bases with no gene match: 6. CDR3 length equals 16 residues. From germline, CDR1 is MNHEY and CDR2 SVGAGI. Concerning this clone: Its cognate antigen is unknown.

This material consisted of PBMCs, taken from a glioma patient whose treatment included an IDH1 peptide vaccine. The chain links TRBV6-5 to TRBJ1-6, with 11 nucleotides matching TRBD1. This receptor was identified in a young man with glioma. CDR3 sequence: CASSYQWTGGGSPLHF. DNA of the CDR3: TGTGCCAGCAGTTACCAATGGACAGGGGGCGGTTCACCCCTCCACTTT.